The table lists the clone carrying this T cell receptor beta chain with a few counts. Antigen specificity is unknown. These data originate in a study of T-cell memory formation after mild COVID-19. Background on the study: For the most part, TCR clusters were specific to one donor. General study results and limits: A second wave of clones peaked on day 37, and their SARS-CoV-2 specificity went unconfirmed.

Amplification by 5'RACE using constant-segment primers produced TCR alpha and TCR beta cDNA libraries that carried sample barcodes and UMIs. TCRdb re-derived calls from the 5' RACE reads in MiXCR, one entry per CDR3 protein. The table shows tens of thousands of distinct CDR3 sequences, with approximately 15% occurring only once. This receptor was obtained from an adult woman who had mild COVID-19 (a few samples of this study predate the infection). Cell type and time point are not known. Sequenced input: PBMCs or a T cell subset sorted from them (not recorded which).

Here the CDR3 DNA reads TGCAGTGCTAGAGATCGGTCCGGGACTATGCCCTACGAGCAGTACTTC. The encoded protein is CSARDRSGTMPYEQYF. The chain recombines TRBV20-1 with TRBJ2-7; TRBD2 matches 7 bases. Germline V gene sequence: CDR1 DFQATT, CDR2 SNEGSKA (reference sequence). The V gene end was trimmed by 0 bases and the J gene end by 2 bases; junction bases not matched to a gene: 10. This CDR3 comprises 16 residues.